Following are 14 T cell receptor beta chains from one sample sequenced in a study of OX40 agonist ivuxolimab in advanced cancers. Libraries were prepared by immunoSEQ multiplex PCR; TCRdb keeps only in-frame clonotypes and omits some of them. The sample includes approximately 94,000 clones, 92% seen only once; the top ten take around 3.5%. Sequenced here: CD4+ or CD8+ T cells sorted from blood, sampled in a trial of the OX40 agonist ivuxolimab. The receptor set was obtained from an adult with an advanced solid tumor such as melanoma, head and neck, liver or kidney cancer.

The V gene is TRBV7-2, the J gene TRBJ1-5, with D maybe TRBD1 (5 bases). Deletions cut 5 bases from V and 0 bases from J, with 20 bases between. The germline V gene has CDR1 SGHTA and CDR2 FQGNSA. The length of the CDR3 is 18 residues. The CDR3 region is CASSPPGPSGHSNQPQHF. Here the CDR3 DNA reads TGTGCCAGCAGCCCACCGGGACCCTCTGGACATAGCAATCAGCCCCAGCATTTT.

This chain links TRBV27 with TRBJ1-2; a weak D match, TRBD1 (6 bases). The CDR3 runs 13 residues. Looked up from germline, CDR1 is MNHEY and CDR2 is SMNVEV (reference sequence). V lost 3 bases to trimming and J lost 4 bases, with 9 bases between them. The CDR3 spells CASSFGGLYGYTF. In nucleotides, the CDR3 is TGTGCCAGCAGTTTTGGGGGCCTCTATGGCTACACCTTC.

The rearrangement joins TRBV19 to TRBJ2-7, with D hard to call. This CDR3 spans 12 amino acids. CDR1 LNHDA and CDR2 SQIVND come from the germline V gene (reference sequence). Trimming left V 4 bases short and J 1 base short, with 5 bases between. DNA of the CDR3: TGTGCCAGTAGTAGGGGATCCTACGAGCAGTACTTC. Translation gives CASSRGSYEQYF. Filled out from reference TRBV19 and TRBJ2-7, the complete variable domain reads DGGITQSPKYLFRKEGQNVTLSCEQNLNHDAMYWYRQDPGQGLRLIYYSQIVNDFQKGDIAEGYSVSREKKESFPLTVTSAQKNPTAFYLCASSRGSYEQYFGPGTRLTVT.

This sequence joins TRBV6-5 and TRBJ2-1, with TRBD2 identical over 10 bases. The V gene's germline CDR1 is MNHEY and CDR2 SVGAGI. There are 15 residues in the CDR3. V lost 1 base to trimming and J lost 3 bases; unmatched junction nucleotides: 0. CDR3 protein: CASSYWTSGYNEQFF. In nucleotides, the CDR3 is TGTGCCAGCAGTTACTGGACTAGCGGCTACAATGAGCAGTTCTTC.

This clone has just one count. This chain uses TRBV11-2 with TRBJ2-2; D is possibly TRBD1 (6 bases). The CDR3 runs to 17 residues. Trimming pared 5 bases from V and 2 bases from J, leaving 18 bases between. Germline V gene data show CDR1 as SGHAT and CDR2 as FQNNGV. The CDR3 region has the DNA TGTGCCAGCAGCCCCCTCTCCGGGACACCCAACACCGGGGAGCTGTTTTTT. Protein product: CASSPLSGTPNTGELFF.

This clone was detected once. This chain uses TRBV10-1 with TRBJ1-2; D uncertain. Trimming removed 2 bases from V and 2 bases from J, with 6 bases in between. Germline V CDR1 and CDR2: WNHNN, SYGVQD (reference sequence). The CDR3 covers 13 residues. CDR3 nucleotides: TGCGCCAGCAGTGAGGCCAGGAACTATGGCTACACCTTC. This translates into CASSEARNYGYTF.

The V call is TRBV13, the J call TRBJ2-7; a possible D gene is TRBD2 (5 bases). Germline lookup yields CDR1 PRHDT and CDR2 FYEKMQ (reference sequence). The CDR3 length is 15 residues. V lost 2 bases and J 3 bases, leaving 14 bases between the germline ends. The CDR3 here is CASSLSGRPNYEQYF. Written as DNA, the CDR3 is TGTGCCAGCAGCTTAAGCGGCAGGCCCAACTACGAGCAGTACTTC. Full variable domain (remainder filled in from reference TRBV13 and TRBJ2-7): AAGVIQSPRHLIKEKRETATLKCYPIPRHDTVYWYQQGPGQDPQFLISFYEKMQSDKGSIPDRFSAQQFSDYHSELNMSSLELGDSALYFCASSLSGRPNYEQYFGPGTRLTVT.

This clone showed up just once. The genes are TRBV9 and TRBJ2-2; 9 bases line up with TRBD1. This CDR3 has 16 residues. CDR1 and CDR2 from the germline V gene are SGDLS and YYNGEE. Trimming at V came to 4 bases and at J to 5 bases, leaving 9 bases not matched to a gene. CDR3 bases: TGTGCCAGCAGCTCATGGACAGGGGCCGGGACCGGGGAGCTGTTTTTT. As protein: CASSSWTGAGTGELFF.

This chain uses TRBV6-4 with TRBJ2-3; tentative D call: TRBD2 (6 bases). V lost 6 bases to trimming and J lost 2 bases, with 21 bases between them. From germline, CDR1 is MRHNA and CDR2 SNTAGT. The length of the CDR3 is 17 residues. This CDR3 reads CASRKPGLVDITDTQYF. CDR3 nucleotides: TGTGCCAGCAGAAAGCCGGGACTGGTGGATATCACAGATACGCAGTATTTT.

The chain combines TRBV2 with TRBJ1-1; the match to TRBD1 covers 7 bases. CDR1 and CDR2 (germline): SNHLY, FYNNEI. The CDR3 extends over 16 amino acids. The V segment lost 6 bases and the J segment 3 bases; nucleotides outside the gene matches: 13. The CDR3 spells CASRRYSTGKDTEAFF. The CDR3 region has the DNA TGTGCCAGCAGACGATATTCGACAGGGAAGGACACTGAAGCTTTCTTT.

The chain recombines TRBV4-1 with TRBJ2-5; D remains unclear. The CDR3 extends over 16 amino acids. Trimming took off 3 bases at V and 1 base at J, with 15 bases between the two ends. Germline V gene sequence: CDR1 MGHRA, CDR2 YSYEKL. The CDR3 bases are TGCGCCAGCAGCCAGCACCTTTTACGGAGCCAAGAGACCCAGTACTTC. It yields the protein CASSQHLLRSQETQYF.

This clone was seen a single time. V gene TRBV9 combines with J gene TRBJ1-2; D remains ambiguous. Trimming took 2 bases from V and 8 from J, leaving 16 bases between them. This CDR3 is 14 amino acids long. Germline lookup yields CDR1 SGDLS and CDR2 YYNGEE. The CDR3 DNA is TGTGCCAGCAGCGTGTCTGGAGGAACGAGGGGCTACACCTTC. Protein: CASSVSGGTRGYTF.

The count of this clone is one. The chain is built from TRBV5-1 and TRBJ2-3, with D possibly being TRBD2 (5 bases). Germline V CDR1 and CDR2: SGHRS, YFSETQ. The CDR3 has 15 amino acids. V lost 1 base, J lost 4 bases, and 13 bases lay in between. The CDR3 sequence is CASSLLGLDPDTQYF. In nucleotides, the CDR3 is TGCGCCAGCAGCTTGCTCGGACTGGATCCAGATACGCAGTATTTT. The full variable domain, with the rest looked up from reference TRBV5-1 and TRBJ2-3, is KAGVTQTPRYLIKTRGQQVTLSCSPISGHRSVSWYQQTPGQGLQFLFEYFSETQRNKGNFPGRFSGRQFSNSRSEMNVSTLELGDSALYLCASSLLGLDPDTQYFGPGTRLTVL.

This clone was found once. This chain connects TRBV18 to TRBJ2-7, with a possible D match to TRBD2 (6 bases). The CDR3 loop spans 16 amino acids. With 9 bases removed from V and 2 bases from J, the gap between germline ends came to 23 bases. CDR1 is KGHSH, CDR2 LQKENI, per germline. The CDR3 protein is CASFQIGDSGTYEQYF. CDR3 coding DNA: TGTGCCAGTTTCCAGATAGGAGATAGCGGTACCTACGAGCAGTACTTC.